These 22 T cell receptor beta chains were sequenced from one sample in a study of T cells in Graves' hyperthyroidism and ophthalmopathy. Amplification yielded TCR beta CDR3 regions, with RNA transcripts as the source. The TCR CDR3 was amplified in a first-round RT-PCR using the HTBI primer set. TCRdb itself ran the multiplex PCR reads through MiXCR, one entry per CDR3 protein. The sample holds under 450,000 distinct CDR3 sequences; less than 20% are singletons and the top ten take 7.7%. Source material: blood. Every receptor here comes from a woman aged 18-35 years with Graves' hyperthyroidism.

This rearrangement joins TRBV4-1 to TRBJ2-7; 12 bases agree with TRBD2. V gave up 3 bases and J gave up 3 bases; unmatched junction bases: 6. Germline lookup yields CDR1 MGHRA and CDR2 YSYEKL. This CDR3 is 16 amino acids long. DNA for the CDR3: TGCGCCAGCAGCCACGGGACTAGCGGGCTGAGCTACGAGCAGTACTTC. Amino acid sequence: CASSHGTSGLSYEQYF.

In this sample, this clonotype turned up many times. The chain recombines TRBV20-1 with TRBJ2-1; D is undetermined. Germline V CDR1 and CDR2: DFQATT, SNEGSKA (reference sequence). CDR3 length equals 14 residues. Trimming removed 0 bases from V and 9 bases from J, with 15 bases in between. CDR3 residues: CSARDRPVRGEQFF. The DNA of the CDR3 is TGCAGTGCTAGAGATCGACCAGTCCGCGGTGAGCAGTTCTTC.

Notes on this clonotype: The junction differs from germline at one of its ends, possibly a read error. The rearrangement links TRBV27 to TRBJ2-6, with D perhaps TRBD1 (6 bases). From germline, CDR1 is MNHEY and CDR2 SMNVEV (reference sequence). The CDR3 consists of 14 residues. The CDR3 DNA reads TGTGCCAGCCGAACAGGGTTAGGGGCCAACGTCCTGACCTTC. Protein product: CASRTGLGANVLTF. Filled out from reference TRBV27 and TRBJ2-6, the complete variable domain reads EAQVTQNPRYLITVTGKKLTVTCSQNMNHEYMSWYRQDPGLGLRQIYYSMNVEVTDKGDVPEGYKVSRKEKRNFPLILESPSPNQTSLYFCASRTGLGANVLTFGAGSRLTVL.

Of note for this clonotype: Its ends do not fully match the called genes, so a read error is possible. The rearrangement uses TRBV9 and TRBJ2-7; TRBD2 agrees at 9 bases. This CDR3 has 16 amino acids. From germline, CDR1 is SGDLS and CDR2 YYNGEE. The CDR3 DNA reads as TGTGCCAGCAGCGCAGACCCGAGCGGGGGGTCCTACGAGCAGTACTTT. Translation gives CASSADPSGGSYEQYF.

In this sample, this clonotype turned up a few times. The chain combines TRBV4-2 with TRBJ2-5; possible D gene TRBD1, 7 bases. CDR1 and CDR2 (germline): LGHNA, YNFKEQ. Deletions cut 1 base from V and 2 bases from J, with 14 bases between. This CDR3 contains 16 residues. CDR3 loop: CASSQVGGRGQETQYF. The CDR3 region has the DNA TGTGCCAGCAGCCAAGTGGGGGGCAGGGGGCAAGAGACCCAGTACTTC.

This clonotype was detected a few times. A much bigger clone sits one base away, suggesting this may be a read error. The rearrangement uses TRBV12-3 or TRBV12-4 and TRBJ1-2, with D uncertain. This CDR3 is built from 11 residues. CDR3 in DNA: TGTGCCGGCAGTCCGGCCTATGGCTACACCTTC. Translation: CAGSPAYGYTF.

This clonotype was seen at least ten times. The CDR3 DNA sequence: TGTGCCAGCAGCTTAGCGGCGCGCCCGGTGTGGGAAAAACTGTTTTTT. Its translation: CASSLAARPVWEKLFF. V is TRBV7-9 and J is TRBJ1-4; no clear D. The CDR3 extends over 16 amino acids. With 0 bases removed from V and 8 bases from J, the gap between germline ends came to 16 bases. Per the germline V gene, CDR1 is SEHNR and CDR2 is FQNEAQ (reference sequence).

This clonotype was seen at least ten times. The gene calls are TRBV12-5 and TRBJ2-7; D uncertain. Trimming took off 0 bases at V and 3 bases at J, with 18 bases between the two ends. CDR1 is LGHNT, CDR2 FRNRAP, per germline. The CDR3 is 17 amino acids. The CDR3 DNA follows: TGTGCTAGTGGTTTGGTACCAGCCCGAAGGGCCAACTACGAGCAGTACTTC. Translating it yields CASGLVPARRANYEQYF.

The table lists this clonotype with many counts. The chain links TRBV5-1 to TRBJ2-5; 9 nucleotides match TRBD1. In germline, CDR1 is SGHRS, CDR2 YFSETQ. The CDR3 consists of 13 residues. V gave up 5 bases and J gave up 3 bases; unmatched junction bases: 2. CDR3 nucleotide sequence: TGCGCCAGCAGACGGACAGGGGAAGAGACCCAGTACTTC. It translates to CASRRTGEETQYF.

This clonotype was recorded at least ten times. The rearrangement links TRBV10-1 to TRBJ1-2; no clear D. Per the germline V gene, CDR1 is WNHNN and CDR2 is SYGVQD (reference sequence). V lost 2 bases and J lost 8, with 12 bases in between. The CDR3 runs 13 residues. For the CDR3, the DNA is TGCGCCAGCAGTGAGGGTCCGGATTTGGGCTACACCTTC. Its translation is CASSEGPDLGYTF.

This clonotype was recorded many times. The chain uses TRBV5-6 and TRBJ1-5; D ambiguous. The germline V gene encodes CDR1 SGHDT and CDR2 YYEEEE. With 2 bases removed from V and 4 bases from J, the gap between germline ends came to 7 bases. The CDR3 is 13 residues long. CDR3 loop: CASSFERNQPQHF. The CDR3 DNA reads as TGTGCCAGCAGCTTCGAGAGAAATCAGCCCCAGCATTTT.

This clonotype was counted many times. V usage is TRBV7-2 and J usage is TRBJ2-3; D is uncertain. Trimming left V 1 base short and J 3 bases short, with 8 bases between. Germline lookup yields CDR1 SGHTA and CDR2 FQGNSA. The CDR3 covers 14 residues. CDR3 sequence (DNA): TGTGCCAGCAGCTTAGGACTCCGTACAGATACGCAGTATTTT. Translation: CASSLGLRTDTQYF.

The sample holds many counts of this clonotype. This chain uses TRBV30 with TRBJ1-1; D is undetermined. V lost 4 bases to trimming and J lost 2 bases, with 8 bases between them. This CDR3 spans 12 amino acids. CDR1 is GTSNPN and CDR2 is SVGIG in the germline V gene (reference sequence). The CDR3 reads CAWTVSNTEAFF. Written as DNA, the CDR3 is TGTGCCTGGACAGTCTCAAACACTGAAGCTTTCTTT.

V is TRBV5-1 and J is TRBJ1-3; no clear D gene. Germline loops: CDR1 SGHRS, CDR2 YFSETQ. This CDR3 is built from 16 residues. The germline V and J ends were trimmed by 0 bases and 0 bases, with 10 bases remaining between them. The CDR3 DNA reads as TGCGCCAGCAGCTTGGGAGGTTACCTCTCTGGAAACACCATATATTTT. Translation gives CASSLGGYLSGNTIYF.

This clonotype has ten or more counts. V gene TRBV19 combines with J gene TRBJ1-1, with unresolved D. Trimming stripped 2 bases from V and 11 bases from J, with 6 bases between. This CDR3 has 10 amino acids. CDR1 is LNHDA and CDR2 is SQIVND in the germline V gene (reference sequence). This CDR3 is CASSIPPAFF. CDR3 nucleotides: TGTGCCAGTAGTATACCTCCCGCTTTCTTT.

This clonotype showed up many times. This sequence joins TRBV27 and TRBJ2-5, with TRBD1 matching over 8 bases. There are 15 residues in the CDR3. Germline CDR1 and CDR2: MNHEY and SMNVEV (reference sequence). V gave up 5 bases and J gave up 2 bases; unmatched junction bases: 7. Here the CDR3 DNA reads TGTGCCAGCAGTGTTTTCGGACAGGGACAAGAGACCCAGTACTTC. It yields the protein CASSVFGQGQETQYF.

This clonotype was seen only a few times. V is TRBV3-1 and J is TRBJ2-3, with a tentative D call TRBD2 (5 bases). From germline, CDR1 is LGHDT and CDR2 YNNKEL (reference sequence). Trimming took off 2 bases at V and 1 base at J, with 10 bases between the two ends. The CDR3 is made up of 15 amino acids. The CDR3 protein is CASSQTLGGTDTQYF. The CDR3, as DNA: TGTGCCAGCAGCCAAACCCTCGGGGGCACAGATACGCAGTATTTT.

This clonotype was detected ten times or more. Germline is not matched at one junction end, which may reflect a read error. The V gene is TRBV7-7, the J gene TRBJ2-3, with D uncertain. Germline CDR1 and CDR2: SSHAT and FNYEAQ (reference sequence). The CDR3 extends over 14 amino acids. The CDR3 protein is CASSLGPGPDTQYF. The CDR3 nucleotides read TGTGCTAGCAGCTTAGGTCCCGGACCAGATACGCAGTATTTT. The full variable domain, its missing parts supplied by reference TRBV7-7 and TRBJ2-3, is GAGVSQSPRYKVTKRGQDVTLRCDPISSHATLYWYQQALGQGPEFLTYFNYEAQPDKSGLPSDRFSAERPEGSISTLTIQRTEQRDSAMYRCASSLGPGPDTQYFGPGTRLTVL.

Many counts were recorded for this clonotype. V is TRBV10-2 and J is TRBJ1-2; 8 bases line up with TRBD1. Germline V gene data show CDR1 as WSHSY and CDR2 as SAAADI. The V segment lost 6 bases and the J segment 4 bases; nucleotides outside the gene matches: 13. The CDR3 loop spans 16 amino acids. CDR3 region: CASRPTGATSPYGYTF. CDR3 coding DNA: TGCGCCAGCAGACCGACAGGGGCGACATCCCCCTATGGCTACACCTTC.

This clonotype was counted at least ten times. The rearrangement uses TRBV10-3 and TRBJ2-7; the match to TRBD1 covers 8 bases. Trimming took 2 bases from V and 0 from J; bases not matched to a gene: 3. This CDR3 region has 15 residues. CDR1 and CDR2 from the germline V gene are ENHRY and SYGVKD. The CDR3 nucleotides read TGTGCCATCAGTGAGACGGGACAGGCCTCCTACGAGCAGTACTTC. This encodes CAISETGQASYEQYF.

This clonotype was seen ten or more times. V gene TRBV11-2 combines with J gene TRBJ2-7; D is unresolved. V was shortened by 5 bases and J by 3 bases, with 14 bases between the two germline ends. Germline V gene sequence: CDR1 SGHAT, CDR2 FQNNGV. This CDR3 has 14 amino acids. The CDR3 nucleotides read TGTGCCAGCAGCGTCGACACAGAGCTCTACGAGCAGTACTTC. Its translation is CASSVDTELYEQYF.

The chain has TRBV20-1 and TRBJ2-1; 10 nucleotides agree with TRBD2. Trimming took 0 bases from V and 5 from J; bases not matched to a gene: 4. Germline CDR1 is DFQATT and CDR2 is SNEGSKA (reference sequence). The CDR3 runs to 15 residues. CDR3 residues: CSAREPGLADNEQFF. The CDR3 nucleotides are TGCAGTGCTAGAGAGCCCGGACTAGCGGACAATGAGCAGTTCTTC.